The source of this TCR beta chain is a study of blood T cell repertoires in COVID-19. V was clipped by 2 bases and J by 3 bases, with 11 bases between them. CDR3 length equals 14 residues. Germline V gene sequence: CDR1 GTSNPN, CDR2 SVGIG (reference sequence). The assay was immunoSEQ multiplex PCR, and TCRdb's table has in-frame clones only and misses some. The data show approximately 270,000 clones, with 75% to 90% seen just once and roughly 0.8% held by the top ten. This TCR was sampled from a young man with acute or convalescent COVID-19. The V and J genes are TRBV30 and TRBJ2-1; the D is unclear. Sequencing was performed on peripheral blood. CDR3 sequence: CAWSLRSGYNEQFF. CDR3 nucleotide sequence: TGTGCCTGGAGTTTGCGATCGGGCTACAATGAGCAGTTCTTC.